This T cell receptor (beta chain) appears in the sequencing data of a study of blood T cells in healthy people across ages (dated by TCRdb to between 2014 and 2017). For context, the study as a whole: In model experiments, template switching captured roughly one uniquely barcoded TCR beta cDNA molecule for every two T cells. The study measured age-related changes in TCR beta repertoire diversity using deep sequencing normalized with unique cDNA molecular identifiers. To avoid experimental bias, donors of different ages were randomly spread across the sequencing lanes. Using the same blood draw, the study looked at two additional independent replicas of 1 million unique cDNA reads for two donors, one aged 18 to 30 and the other aged 80 or older. Donors were grouped into four age groups: young (average 16 years), middle-aged (39), aged (about 60) and long-lived (roughly 80).

Donors were 39 systemically healthy Caucasian individuals from Russia aged roughly 6 to 95 years. Each donor gave ten milliliters of peripheral blood, drawn into EDTA-treated Vacutainer tubes. Ficoll-Paque density-gradient centrifugation was used to isolate PBMCs, with at least 7 million obtained per sample. Trizol reagent was used to extract total RNA from PBMCs, with at least 5.5 micrograms per sample. For every donor, flow cytometry on a PBMC aliquot measured the percentage of naive CD45RAhigh/CD27high T cells. Libraries came from 5' RACE. These reads were obtained on an Illumina HiSeq 2500. A second roughly 7 to 11 cycle PCR used a sample-barcoded 5' primer and a J-beta primer mix. A unique molecular identifier was introduced onto each TCR beta cDNA molecule by a template-switch 5' adaptor carrying 12 random nucleotides. Each sample yielded at least 2.5 million CDR3-containing paired-end reads. The Mint cDNA synthesis kit, primed by a TRBC-specific oligonucleotide, was used to synthesize first-strand cDNA from all RNA. Following uracil-DNA glycosylase treatment, a first 18-cycle PCR with universal primers M1SS and BC2_uni_R was performed on all cDNA. The study's processing was this. Normalization of each sample was performed by random selection of 1 million high-quality reads, each carrying a distinct molecular identifier. Instead of being binned into consensus sequences, reads with shared molecular identifiers were discarded. MiTCR, run with a Q25 quality threshold and the strictest error-elimination algorithm, handled CDR3 identification, clonotype clustering and error correction. A nonparametric unseen species model using Euler transformation provided a lower-bound estimate of total TCR beta diversity. TCRdb cleaned the public reads at Q25 with fastp, built clones with MiXCR and kept in-frame beta chains. Entries are consolidated by CDR3 protein sequence, retaining the most common genes and DNA. It is TCRdb's table, rather than the study itself, that gives the V and J calls and clone size. Present in this sample are about 1.5 million distinct CDR3 sequences, 35% to 45% of which were seen just once. About 4% of the sample is taken by the ten largest.

Paper-wide results and their limitations: As age increased, observed TCR beta diversity per million T cells dropped in a roughly linear way, and a significant reduction was already evident by age about 40. A strong correlation was found between observed TCR beta diversity and the percentage of naive T cells measured by flow cytometry. Compared with the aged group, the long-lived group had more naive CD4+ T cells, fewer expanded clones and increased TCR diversity, a pattern suggesting age selection. Bulk unsorted PBMC profiling prevented conclusive comparison of naive and antigen-experienced compartments. Because the CMV infection status of the donors was unknown, age-related changes in expanded clonotypes may potentially have been confounded. Estimates of total diversity based on one million sequenced T cells were regarded as lower bounds and as underestimates.

The sample holds many counts of this clonotype. Its antigen is not yet known. Base qualities are not at hand, and no much larger clone is one base apart. Spanning cysteine to phenylalanine, the CDR3 consists of 14 amino acids. Just the 42-base CDR3 DNA is kept, in frame starting at base 1. Taken from the germline V gene, the CDR1 and CDR2 loops are SQVTM and ANQGSEA. Unmatched junction bases come to 8, with V trimmed by 7 bases and J by 4 bases. The sequenced material came from blood. This receptor was obtained from a woman younger than 35 in good health. The V and J segments used are TRBV29-1 and TRBJ2-1; 9 bases in the junction line up with TRBD1. The CDR3 here reads CSGVPGQGYNEQFF. Here is the DNA: TGCAGCGGCGTCCCGGGACAGGGTTACAATGAGCAGTTCTTC.